What follows are 14 T cell receptor beta chains derived from one specimen sequenced in a study of beta chain features in type 1 diabetes. Since all of the isolated RNA was reverse transcribed, expressed TCRB transcripts were what got sequenced. Clones were read by immunoSEQ multiplex PCR, and TCRdb kept only the in-frame ones, dropping some. The sample shows 400,000 to 600,000 clones, about 29% of them seen only once. Input material: naive CD4+ T cells from blood. The source of these receptors is a man aged 18 to 29 in good health.

Only a few counts were recorded for this clone. This sequence joins TRBV19 and TRBJ2-1, with 9 bases lining up with TRBD2. The germline gives CDR1 LNHDA, CDR2 SQIVND (reference sequence). The V and J ends lost 3 bases and 10 bases, in that order; junction bases with no gene match: 7. There are 14 residues in the CDR3. The CDR3 DNA reads TGTGCCAGTAGTATTGTCGCGGGAGGGGGAGAGCAGTTCTTC. Protein product: CASSIVAGGGEQFF.

This clone came up a few times. The chain uses TRBV29-1 and TRBJ2-7, with D uncertain. Trimming stripped 6 bases from V and 2 bases from J, with 14 bases between. There are 13 residues in the CDR3. Per the germline V gene, CDR1 is SQVTM and CDR2 is ANQGSEA. CDR3 DNA sequence: TGCAGCGTAGACCCCTCCGGGCCCTACGAGCAGTACTTC. Translating gives CSVDPSGPYEQYF.

The chain combines TRBV9 with TRBJ2-1; TRBD2 is a possible D gene (6 bases). The CDR3 sequence is 17 residues long. V gave up 0 bases and J gave up 5 bases, with 18 bases separating them. Germline values: CDR1 SGDLS, CDR2 YYNGEE. The CDR3 loop is CASSVGRWASANNEQFF. DNA for the CDR3: TGTGCCAGCAGCGTAGGAAGGTGGGCTAGCGCGAACAATGAGCAGTTCTTC.

Only a few counts were recorded for this clone. This sequence joins TRBV30 and TRBJ1-1; D uncertain. Germline CDR1 GTSNPN, CDR2 SVGIG (reference sequence). Trimming removed 2 bases from V and 1 base from J, with 11 bases in between. The CDR3 loop spans 14 amino acids. The CDR3 sequence: CAWSPTPRNTEAFF. CDR3 nucleotide sequence: TGTGCCTGGAGTCCGACACCTCGGAACACTGAAGCTTTCTTT.

This clone was detected a few times. V is TRBV7-7 and J is TRBJ2-5; unclear D gene. The CDR3 is 13 residues long. V lost 5 bases to trimming and J lost 1 base, with 8 bases between them. Germline V gives CDR1 SSHAT, CDR2 FNYEAQ (reference sequence). The CDR3 sequence is CASSQTGQETQYF. The CDR3 region has the DNA TGTGCCAGCAGCCAAACGGGCCAAGAGACCCAGTACTTC.

This clone turned up a few times. V is TRBV5-1 and J is TRBJ1-1, with a possible D match to TRBD1 (5 bases). Per the germline V gene, CDR1 is SGHRS and CDR2 is YFSETQ. V lost 3 bases, J lost 0 bases, and 9 bases lay in between. CDR3 length: 14 residues. The CDR3: CASSWDGMNTEAFF. CDR3 DNA: TGCGCCAGCAGCTGGGACGGCATGAACACTGAAGCTTTCTTT.

A few counts support this clone. V and J are TRBV2 and TRBJ2-2; maybe TRBD1 (6 bases). From germline, CDR1 is SNHLY and CDR2 FYNNEI. Trimming shortened V by 1 base and J by 5 bases, and 20 bases separated the two germline ends. The CDR3 is 18 residues long. CDR3 DNA sequence: TGTGCCAGCAGTGAAGATCCCCGCAGGGACATTCGGACCGGGGAGCTGTTTTTT. Protein sequence: CASSEDPRRDIRTGELFF.

The chain recombines TRBV13 with TRBJ2-7, with a possible D match to TRBD2 (6 bases). CDR1 and CDR2 from the germline V gene are PRHDT and FYEKMQ (reference sequence). The CDR3 totals 14 residues. V lost 3 bases to trimming and J lost 3 bases, with 12 bases between them. The CDR3 DNA reads as TGTGCCAGCAGCTTGGTAGGGCGGGACTACGAGCAGTACTTC. It specifies CASSLVGRDYEQYF.

The chain couples TRBV7-9 to TRBJ2-5; D unresolved. Trimming cost V 5 bases and J 2 bases, with 12 bases left between them. The CDR3 consists of 14 residues. From germline, CDR1 is SEHNR and CDR2 FQNEAQ (reference sequence). The CDR3 bases are TGTGCCAGCAGCATCAGGCTGACACAAGAGACCCAGTACTTC. This sequence encodes CASSIRLTQETQYF.

In its sample, this clone was seen a few times. This rearrangement joins TRBV7-2 to TRBJ2-1; tentatively, D is TRBD2 (6 bases). V gave up 5 bases and J gave up 4 bases, with 12 bases separating them. This CDR3 contains 14 residues. In germline, CDR1 is SGHTA, CDR2 FQGNSA. As DNA, the CDR3 is TGTGCCAGCAGCCCAGTAGCGGCTTACAATGAGCAGTTCTTC. Translation gives CASSPVAAYNEQFF.

The J gene is TRBJ2-5, the V gene TRBV7-2; D assignment may be TRBD1 or TRBD2 (5 bases each). Trimming left V 1 base short and J 4 bases short, with 16 bases between. This CDR3 is built from 16 residues. Germline V gene data show CDR1 as SGHTA and CDR2 as FQGNSA. CDR3 region: CASSLGRRLRGETQYF. The DNA of the CDR3 is TGTGCCAGCAGCTTAGGCCGGAGGCTTAGGGGAGAGACCCAGTACTTC.

This clone was counted a few times. The chain uses TRBV9 and TRBJ2-5; no clear D. V was shortened by 4 bases and J by 2 bases, with 12 bases between the two germline ends. CDR1 is SGDLS and CDR2 is YYNGEE in the germline V gene. The CDR3 contains 14 residues. CDR3 in DNA: TGTGCCAGCAGCCCCCGCAGCCTACAAGAGACCCAGTACTTC. Translated, it gives CASSPRSLQETQYF.

The DNA for the CDR3 is TGTGCCAGCAGCGTGGACTGGAGTTACTCCTACGAGCAGTACTTC. Translated, it gives CASSVDWSYSYEQYF. This chain uses TRBV6-5 with TRBJ2-7; D might be TRBD2 (5 bases). The CDR3 is made up of 15 amino acids. Germline V lookup: CDR1 MNHEY, CDR2 SVGAGI. V lost 6 bases and J 0 bases, leaving 15 bases between the germline ends.

The rearrangement links TRBV29-1 to TRBJ1-4; 7 nucleotides match TRBD1. The CDR3 is 12 residues long. CDR1 SQVTM and CDR2 ANQGSEA come from the germline V gene. The V gene end was trimmed by 4 bases and the J gene end by 7 bases; junction bases not matched to a gene: 3. The CDR3 protein is CSVGQGREKLFF. The CDR3 DNA reads TGCAGCGTTGGACAGGGCCGTGAAAAACTGTTTTTT.